Listed below are T cell receptor beta chains from one sample, sequenced in a study of T-cell reconstitution after alpha-beta-depleted transplantation in children. TCRdb re-called the PCR reads with MiXCR, one entry per CDR3 protein. The sample has about 600,000 distinct CDR3 sequences; under 12% are singletons. The sequencing here drew on PBMCs from the stem cell graft donor, taken from the stem cell graft. These receptors were taken from a human donor who donated a stem cell graft to a child with acute myeloid leukemia. CDR3s include the opening cysteine and the closing phenylalanine or tryptophan. Fields, in order: V gene, D gene, clone size, J gene, CDR3 protein, CDR3 DNA. D genes are given only for firm matches. Clone size is not always given. Where it is, it says once, few, many or a class for expanded clones.

TRBV5-1,TRBD1,few,TRBJ2-5,CASSLGRGQGETQYF,TGCGCCAGCAGCTTAGGAAGGGGGCAAGGGGAGACCCAGTACTTC
TRBV5-5,.,few,TRBJ1-4,CASQRGFNEKLFF,TGTGCCAGCCAAAGGGGGTTTAATGAAAAACTGTTTTTT
TRBV5-1,.,few,TRBJ2-7,CASSPFGLSGHTQITYEQYF,TGCGCCAGCAGCCCTTTCGGCTTAAGCGGGCACACCCAAATAACCTACGAGCAGTACTTC
TRBV29-1,.,.,TRBJ2-6,CSVAVAPSGANVLTF,TGCAGCGTTGCCGTGGCCCCGTCTGGGGCCAACGTCCTGACTTTC
TRBV29-1,.,many,TRBJ1-5,CSVGGALNQPQHF,TGCAGCGTTGGGGGGGCCCTCAATCAGCCCCAGCATTTT
TRBV18,.,.,TRBJ2-1,CASSQLPGESNEQFF,TGTGCCAGCTCACAACTTCCGGGAGAATCCAATGAGCAGTTCTTC
TRBV6-1,.,few,TRBJ2-7,CASKGLTYEQYF,TGTGCCAGTAAGGGTTTGACCTACGAGCAGTACTTC
TRBV6-4,.,many,TRBJ2-1,CASSAQTGDYNEQFF,TGTGCCAGCAGTGCTCAGACTGGGGATTACAATGAGCAGTTCTTC
TRBV12-3/TRBV12-4,.,.,TRBJ1-2,CASSPAGTGSYGYTF,TGTGCCAGCAGCCCCGCCGGGACGGGAAGCTATGGCTACACCTTC
TRBV7-2,.,.,TRBJ1-1,CASMAFGGLNTEAFF,TGTGCCAGCATGGCGTTCGGGGGACTGAACACTGAAGCTTTCTTT
TRBV29-1,.,.,TRBJ2-2,CSVIARGTGELFF,TGCAGCGTCATAGCCAGGGGCACCGGGGAGCTGTTTTTT
TRBV12-3/TRBV12-4,.,many,TRBJ2-3,CASSLEDGDTQYF,TGTGCCAGCAGTTTAGAGGACGGGGATACGCAGTATTTT
TRBV20-1,TRBD2,many,TRBJ2-3,CSVYGLAGGPRTDTQYF,TGCAGTGTCTATGGACTAGCGGGAGGGCCACGCACAGATACGCAGTATTTT
TRBV13,.,.,TRBJ2-7,CASSPTGAPYEQYF,TGTGCCAGCAGCCCCACTGGGGCCCCCTACGAGCAGTACTTC
TRBV20-1,.,many,TRBJ2-1,CSERGISYNEQFF,TGCAGTGAGCGCGGGATCTCCTACAATGAGCAGTTCTTC
TRBV6-1,.,few,TRBJ2-1,CASKTMRDGFYNEQFF,TGTGCCAGCAAAACCATGCGGGATGGCTTTTACAATGAGCAGTTCTTC
TRBV12-3/TRBV12-4,.,.,TRBJ2-1,CASSLEGGLGNEQFF,TGTGCCAGCAGTTTAGAGGGCGGGTTGGGCAATGAGCAGTTCTTC
TRBV7-2,.,few,TRBJ1-3,CASSSWASGNTIYF,TGTGCCAGCAGCTCCTGGGCTTCTGGAAACACCATATATTTT
TRBV24-1,TRBD2,many,TRBJ2-1,CATSDRLAGFAYNEQFF,TGTGCCACCAGTGATAGACTAGCGGGATTTGCCTACAATGAGCAGTTCTTC
TRBV20-1,.,.,TRBJ2-7,CSAREPGPGRLQQYF,TGCAGTGCTAGAGAACCGGGACCAGGCCGTCTACAGCAGTACTTC
TRBV15,TRBD1,.,TRBJ2-5,CATSREVGAGGTETQYF,TGTGCCACCAGCAGAGAGGTGGGGGCAGGGGGCACGGAGACCCAGTACTTC
TRBV5-1,.,many,TRBJ2-3,CASSRDQPDTQYF,TGCGCCAGCAGCAGAGACCAGCCAGATACGCAGTATTTT
TRBV6-4,.,.,TRBJ1-5,CASSEMSQLNQPQHF,TGTGCCAGCAGTGAAATGAGTCAGTTAAATCAGCCCCAGCATTTT
TRBV6-6,.,few,TRBJ2-4,CASSNRAVNIQYF,TGTGCCAGCAGCAACCGGGCAGTAAACATTCAGTACTTC
TRBV24-1,.,many,TRBJ2-2,CATSDRGSTGELFF,TGTGCCACCAGTGACCGGGGCTCCACCGGGGAGCTGTTTTTT
TRBV6-5,.,.,TRBJ2-1,CASSYERTSRRNEQFF,TGTGCCAGCAGTTACGAGCGGACATCAAGGCGGAATGAGCAGTTCTTC
TRBV3-1,.,many,TRBJ1-1,CASTSTSRGGSTEAFF,TGTGCCAGCACTTCTACTTCAAGGGGGGGATCGACTGAAGCTTTCTTT
TRBV29-1,TRBD1,few,TRBJ2-5,CSVYDLDRLETQYF,TGCAGCGTTTACGACCTGGACAGGCTGGAGACCCAGTACTTC
TRBV7-2,.,few,TRBJ2-2,CAIPSREGELFF,TGTGCCATCCCCAGCCGGGAGGGGGAGCTGTTTTTT
TRBV10-3,TRBD2,few,TRBJ2-2,CATLSPGLAGPTTGELFF,TGTGCCACCTTATCCCCGGGACTAGCGGGCCCGACCACCGGGGAGCTGTTTTTT
TRBV20-1,.,many,TRBJ1-1,CSATGVGEAFF,TGCAGTGCGACCGGGGTCGGTGAAGCTTTCTTT
TRBV12-3/TRBV12-4,.,.,TRBJ2-5,CASSSLKLETQYF,TGTGCCAGCAGTTCCTTAAAATTGGAGACCCAGTACTTC
TRBV29-1,.,.,TRBJ2-7,CSVGPRLSYEQYF,TGCAGCGTTGGACCCCGGCTATCCTACGAGCAGTACTTC
TRBV20-1,.,.,TRBJ2-4,CSALGGLAKNIQYF,TGCAGTGCCCTTGGTGGGCTAGCCAAAAACATTCAGTACTTC
TRBV6-1,TRBD2,few,TRBJ2-2,CASSHTSGNTGELFF,TGTGCCAGCAGTCATACTAGCGGGAACACCGGGGAGCTGTTTTTT
TRBV25-1,.,many,TRBJ1-4,CASRPGQGRNEKLFF,TGTGCCAGCCGCCCCGGGCAGGGTAGAAACGAAAAACTGTTTTTT
TRBV5-4,TRBD2,.,TRBJ2-4,CASSFGLAGEGGGAKNIQYF,TGTGCCAGCAGCTTCGGGCTAGCGGGAGAGGGTGGTGGGGCCAAAAACATTCAGTACTTC
TRBV12-3/TRBV12-4,.,few,TRBJ1-4,CASSLLSTAALKKLFF,TGTGCCAGCAGTTTGCTTTCCACGGCGGCCCTTAAAAAACTGTTTTTT
TRBV4-2,.,.,TRBJ2-3,CASSQDTEGGTDTQYF,TGTGCCAGCAGCCAAGATACGGAAGGGGGCACAGATACGCAGTATTTT
TRBV6-2/TRBV6-3,.,.,TRBJ2-4,CASSYFRDKNIQYF,TGTGCCAGCAGTTACTTCAGAGACAAAAACATTCAGTACTTC
TRBV30,.,.,TRBJ1-1,CAWSVALDAFF,TGTGCCTGGAGTGTAGCTCTCGATGCTTTCTTT
TRBV6-5,TRBD2,.,TRBJ2-7,CASSYRWTREAYEQYF,TGTGCCAGCAGTTACAGATGGACTAGGGAGGCCTACGAGCAGTACTTC